This entry concerns a single TCR beta chain. Method: immunoSEQ multiplex PCR; TCRdb's copy keeps in-frame clones and lacks some. The table has some 98,000 clones, roughly 90% seen once. This sample is drawn from a study of OX40 agonist ivuxolimab in advanced cancers. The receptor was derived from an adult with an advanced solid tumor such as melanoma, head and neck, liver or kidney cancer. The source material was CD4+ or CD8+ T cells sorted from blood, sampled in a trial of the OX40 agonist ivuxolimab.

This chain's CDR3 is CASSLAGSVNEQFF. As DNA, the CDR3 is TGTGCCAGCAGCTTAGCCGGGAGTGTCAATGAGCAGTTCTTC. J is TRBJ2-1 and V is TRBV7-2; D may be TRBD2 (6 bases). V was shortened by 0 bases and J by 6 bases, with 9 bases between the two germline ends. The CDR3 consists of 14 residues. CDR1 SGHTA and CDR2 FQGNSA come from the germline V gene. The full variable domain, completed using reference TRBV7-2 and TRBJ2-1, is GAGVSQSPSNKVTEKGKDVELRCDPISGHTALYWYRQSLGQGLEFLIYFQGNSAPDKSGLPSDRFSAERTGGSVSTLTIQRTQQEDSAVYLCASSLAGSVNEQFFGPGTRLTVL.